These 5 T cell receptor beta chains came from one sample sequenced in a study of blood T cell repertoires in COVID-19. The protocol was immunoSEQ multiplex PCR, while the TCRdb copy is restricted to in-frame clones and leaves out a portion. The sample shows a few hundred thousand clones, approximately 84% of them seen only once. The sample taken for sequencing was PBMCs or T cells enriched from blood (not recorded which). The receptors stem from a woman in her twenties or thirties who had recovered from COVID-19.

This chain uses TRBV6-5 with TRBJ1-3; D is unclear. CDR1 is MNHEY, CDR2 SVGAGI, per germline. There are 13 residues in the CDR3. V shed 3 bases and J shed 4 bases, with 7 bases lying between them. For the CDR3, the DNA is TGTGCCAGCAGTTATGAGAGAGGAAACACCATATATTTT. Protein: CASSYERGNTIYF.

V is TRBV5-6 and J is TRBJ1-2; 8 bases line up with TRBD1. Unmatched junction bases numbered 13, after V lost 7 bases and J lost 5 bases. The CDR3 totals 15 residues. Germline CDR1 SGHDT, CDR2 YYEEEE. This chain's CDR3 is CASAVDRTGTYGYTF. The CDR3 DNA is TGTGCCAGCGCCGTTGACAGGACAGGGACGTATGGCTACACCTTC. Full variable domain (remainder filled in from reference TRBV5-6 and TRBJ1-2): DAGVTQSPTHLIKTRGQQVTLRCSPKSGHDTVSWYQQALGQGPQFIFQYYEEEERQRGNFPDRFSGHQFPNYSSELNVNALLLGDSALYLCASAVDRTGTYGYTFGSGTRLTVV.

V is TRBV5-6 and J is TRBJ1-6; D gene uncertain. Between the trimmed V and J ends, which lost 1 base and 8 bases, there was a span of 16 bases. CDR1 is SGHDT, CDR2 YYEEEE, per germline. The CDR3 is 16 amino acids. The CDR3 region has the DNA TGTGCCAGCAGCTTGAACTGGGCTTCGACCGATTCACCCCTCCACTTT. Amino acids: CASSLNWASTDSPLHF.

The V call is TRBV2, the J call TRBJ2-7; unclear D gene. Per the germline V gene, CDR1 is SNHLY and CDR2 is FYNNEI. V lost 7 bases and J lost 7, with 14 bases in between. This CDR3 is built from 12 residues. CDR3 region: CASIGSLREQYF. The CDR3 nucleotides read TGTGCCAGCATCGGATCACTGAGGGAGCAGTACTTC.

This clone has only one observation. The chain links TRBV28 to TRBJ2-5; 11 bases match TRBD1. The CDR3 is 15 amino acids. The J segment lost 2 bases and the V segment lost 10 bases, leaving 9 bases of the junction unmatched. The germline V gene encodes CDR1 MDHEN and CDR2 SYDVKM. The CDR3 loop reads CATDSDRGQQETQYF. Written as DNA, the CDR3 is TGTGCCACCGACTCGGACAGGGGGCAACAAGAGACCCAGTACTTC.